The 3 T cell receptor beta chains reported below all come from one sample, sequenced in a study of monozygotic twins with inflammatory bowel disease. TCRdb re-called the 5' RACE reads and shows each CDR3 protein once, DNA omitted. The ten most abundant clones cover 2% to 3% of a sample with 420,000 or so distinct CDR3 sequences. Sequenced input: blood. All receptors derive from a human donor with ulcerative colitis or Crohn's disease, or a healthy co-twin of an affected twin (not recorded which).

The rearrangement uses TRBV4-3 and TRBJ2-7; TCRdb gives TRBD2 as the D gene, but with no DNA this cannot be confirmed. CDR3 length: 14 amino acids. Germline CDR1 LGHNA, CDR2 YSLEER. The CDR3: CASSLTSGRGEQYF.

The CDR3 reads CASSPPGQDYGYTF. J is TRBJ1-2 and V is TRBV5-4; the D call of TRBD1 rests on TCRdb alone, since no DNA is present to check it. The germline V gene has CDR1 SGHNT and CDR2 YYREEE (reference sequence). The CDR3 contains 14 residues. The whole variable domain, filled in from reference TRBV5-4 and TRBJ1-2, reads ETGVTQSPTHLIKTRGQQVTLRCSSQSGHNTVSWYQQALGQGPQFIFQYYREEENGRGNFPPRFSGLQFPNYSSELNVNALELDDSALYLCASSPPGQDYGYTFGSGTRLTVV.

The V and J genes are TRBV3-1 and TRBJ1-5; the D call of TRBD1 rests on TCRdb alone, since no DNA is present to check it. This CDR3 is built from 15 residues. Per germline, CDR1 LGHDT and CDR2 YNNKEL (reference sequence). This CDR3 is CASSQQGPVNQPQHF.